This T cell receptor beta chain was captured in a study of shared clonotypes between healthy human individuals. Study-wide results and caveats: The naive CD4 repertoires of several donors were compared, and approximately 5% of clonotypes were shared.

Comment on this clone: The antigen remains undetermined.

Researchers divided each subset's genomic DNA evenly across several immunoSEQ plates. In the sorted-subset replicate PCRs, 150 to 200 ng DNA, 30,000 or so T cell genomes, was used. The protocol was immunoSEQ multiplex PCR, while the TCRdb copy is restricted to in-frame clones and leaves out a portion. Seen here are 90,000 to 150,000 clones, about 63% observed once, and the top ten hold 24%. Trimming took off 4 bases at V and 2 bases at J, with 15 bases between the two ends. CDR1 and CDR2 (germline): LNHNV, YYDKDF (reference sequence). CDR3 length equals 15 residues. The rearrangement links TRBV15 to TRBJ2-7; D unclear. The specimen was memory CD8+ T cells sorted from blood. Subset: CD45RO+ cells pooled with CCR7-negative TemRA cells. The sequence derives from a woman aged 30 to 39 in good health. The CDR3 sequence: CATSTQGSSAYEQYF. CDR3 bases: TGTGCCACCAGCACCCAAGGTAGTTCGGCCTACGAGCAGTACTTC.